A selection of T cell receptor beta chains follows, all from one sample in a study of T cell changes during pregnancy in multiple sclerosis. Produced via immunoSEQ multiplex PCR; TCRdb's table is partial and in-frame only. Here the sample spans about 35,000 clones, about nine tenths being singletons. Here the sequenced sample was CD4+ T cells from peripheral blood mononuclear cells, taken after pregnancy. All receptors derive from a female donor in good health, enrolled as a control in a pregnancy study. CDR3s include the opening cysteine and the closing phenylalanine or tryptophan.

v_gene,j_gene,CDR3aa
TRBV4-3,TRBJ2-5,CASSSQGTQETQYF
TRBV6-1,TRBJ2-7,CARMGLVRGEQYF
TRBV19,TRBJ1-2,CASSTRTANYGYTF
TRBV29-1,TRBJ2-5,CSVGPSGGQKETQYF
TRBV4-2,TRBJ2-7,CASSQAKRQHPYEQYF
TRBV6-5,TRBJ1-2,CASSYKLGDTNYGYTF
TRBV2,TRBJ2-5,CASSEIALAWVTQYF
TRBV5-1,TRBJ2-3,CASSTNRRGSSATQYF
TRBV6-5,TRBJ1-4,CAKQGAGTNEKLFF
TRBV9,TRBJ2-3,CASSEGLAATDTQYF
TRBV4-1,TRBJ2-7,CASSGMIGTGGYEQYF
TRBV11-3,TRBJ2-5,CASSLGGAEETQYF
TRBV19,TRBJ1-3,CASSDQGGQANTIYF
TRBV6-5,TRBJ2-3,CASSYGVALTTDTQYF
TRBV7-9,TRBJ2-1,CASSLASNEQFF
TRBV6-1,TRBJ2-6,CASSEVAQAGSGANVLTF
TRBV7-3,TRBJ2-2,CASSPSGARPGELFF
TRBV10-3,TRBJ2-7,CAISGSSYEQYF
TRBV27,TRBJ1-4,CASRGVPNNEKLFF
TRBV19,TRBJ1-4,CASNPTGLPTNEKLFF
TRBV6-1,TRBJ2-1,CASIPGQGHNEQFF
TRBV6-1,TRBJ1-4,CASSRGATNEKLFF
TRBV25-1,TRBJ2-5,CASSDFQTKNQYF
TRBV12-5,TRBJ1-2,CASGLVFRQASNYGYTF
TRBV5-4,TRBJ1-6,CASSHLQGASDSPLHF
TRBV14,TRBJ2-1,CASGDRGAPYNEQFF
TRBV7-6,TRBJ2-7,CASSLVRARTLGAEQYF
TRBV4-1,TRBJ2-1,CASSPGTSLYNEQFF
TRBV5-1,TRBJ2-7,CASSEGLVNSYEQYF
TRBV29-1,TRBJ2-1,CSVRVVYDGNEQFF
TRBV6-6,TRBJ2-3,CASRSGGGGDTQYF
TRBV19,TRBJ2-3,CASSIGASGASTDTQYF
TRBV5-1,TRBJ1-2,CASSFKPGVINYGYTF
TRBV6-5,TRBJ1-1,CASSRPGGTSTEAFF
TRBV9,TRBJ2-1,CASSVGLGAVDEQFF
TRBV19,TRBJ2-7,CASSIPGASYEQYF
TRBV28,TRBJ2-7,CASSFPGQAYEQYF
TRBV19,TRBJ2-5,CASSITRGRETQYF
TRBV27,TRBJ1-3,CASSSGGNTIYF
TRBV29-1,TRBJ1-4,CSVTGGGNEKLFF
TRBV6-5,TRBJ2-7,CASSYRPSVYEQYF
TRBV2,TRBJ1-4,CASSYGDGEKLFF
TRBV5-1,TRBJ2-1,CASSLELSGGRQFF
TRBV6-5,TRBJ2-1,CASSRTGGPYNEQFF
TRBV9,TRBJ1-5,CASSVGPVGRGNQPQHF
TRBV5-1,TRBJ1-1,CASSLDRDTEAFF
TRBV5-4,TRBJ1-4,CASSRGGEFEKLFF
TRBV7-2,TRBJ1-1,CASSQRLGRAEAFF
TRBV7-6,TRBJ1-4,CASSLEGQGYEKLFF
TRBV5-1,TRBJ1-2,CASSLARQGGMDGYTF